This TCR beta chain was recovered during a study of cytomegalovirus exposure and HLA in healthy donors. About this clone itself: Antigen specificity is unknown. The sample carries other DNA sequences with the same CDR3.

V was pared by 0 bases and J by 3 bases, with 6 bases between. Germline lookup yields CDR1 GTSNPN and CDR2 SVGIG (reference sequence). The CDR3 has 12 amino acids. 13 Jbeta primers and 60 Vbeta primers were used for the PCR. The table came from immunoSEQ multiplex PCR; TCRdb's copy has only in-frame clones and leaves some out. This table holds more than 110,000 clones, more than 75% found once. Study results and limitations: Among TCR beta chains, those listed as cytomegalovirus-associated numbered around 180. Some V segments, TRBV6-2 and TRBV6-3 among them, were indistinguishable and were therefore excluded.

What was sequenced was PBMCs. The source is a male donor in good health and CMV-seronegative. This chain connects TRBV30 to TRBJ2-7; a weak D match, TRBD1 (5 bases). CDR3 in amino acids: CAWSVTVYEQYF. CDR3 in DNA: TGTGCCTGGAGTGTGACAGTCTACGAGCAGTACTTC.